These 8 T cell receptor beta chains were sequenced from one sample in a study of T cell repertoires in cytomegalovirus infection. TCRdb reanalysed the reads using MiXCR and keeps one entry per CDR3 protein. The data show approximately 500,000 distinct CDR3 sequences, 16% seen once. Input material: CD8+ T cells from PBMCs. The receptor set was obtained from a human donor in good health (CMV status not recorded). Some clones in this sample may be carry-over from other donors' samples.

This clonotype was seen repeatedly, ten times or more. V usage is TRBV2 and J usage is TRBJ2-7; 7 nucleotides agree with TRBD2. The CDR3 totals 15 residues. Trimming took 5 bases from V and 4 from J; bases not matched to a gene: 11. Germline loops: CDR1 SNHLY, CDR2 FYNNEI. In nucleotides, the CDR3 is TGTGCCAGCAGTCCAGGACTAGACGATCCATACGAGCAGTACTTC. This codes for CASSPGLDDPYEQYF.

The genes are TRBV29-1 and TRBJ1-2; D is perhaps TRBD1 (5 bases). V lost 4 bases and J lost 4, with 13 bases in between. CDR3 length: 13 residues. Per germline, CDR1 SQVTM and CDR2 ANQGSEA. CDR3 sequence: CSVASGSPYGYTF. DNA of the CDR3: TGCAGCGTTGCCTCAGGGTCCCCCTATGGCTACACCTTC. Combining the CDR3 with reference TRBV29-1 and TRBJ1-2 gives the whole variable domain SAVISQKPSRDICQRGTSLTIQCQVDSQVTMMFWYRQQPGQSLTLIATANQGSEATYESGFVIDKFPISRPNLTFSTLTVSNMSPEDSSIYLCSVASGSPYGYTFGSGTRLTVV.

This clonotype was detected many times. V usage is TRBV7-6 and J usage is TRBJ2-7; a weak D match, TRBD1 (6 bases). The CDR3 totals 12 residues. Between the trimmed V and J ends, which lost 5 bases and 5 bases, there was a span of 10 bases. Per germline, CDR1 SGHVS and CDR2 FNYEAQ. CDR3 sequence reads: CASSSAGDEQYF. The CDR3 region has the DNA TGTGCCAGCAGCAGCGCAGGGGACGAGCAGTACTTC.

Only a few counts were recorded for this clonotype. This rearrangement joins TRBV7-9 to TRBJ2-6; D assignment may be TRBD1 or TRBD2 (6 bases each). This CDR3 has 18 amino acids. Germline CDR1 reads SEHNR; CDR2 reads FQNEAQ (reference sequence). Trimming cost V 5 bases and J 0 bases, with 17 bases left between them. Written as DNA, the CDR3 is TGTGCCAGCAGCCCCGGTGGGGGGCCAGGCTCTGGGGCCAACGTCCTGACTTTC. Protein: CASSPGGGPGSGANVLTF.

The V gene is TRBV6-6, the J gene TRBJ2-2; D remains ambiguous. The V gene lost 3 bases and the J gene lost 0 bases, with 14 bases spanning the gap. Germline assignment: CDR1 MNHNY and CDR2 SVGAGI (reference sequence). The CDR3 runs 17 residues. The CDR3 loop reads CASSYFPGPTNTGELFF. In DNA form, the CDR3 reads TGTGCCAGCAGTTATTTCCCGGGCCCAACGAACACCGGGGAGCTGTTTTTT.

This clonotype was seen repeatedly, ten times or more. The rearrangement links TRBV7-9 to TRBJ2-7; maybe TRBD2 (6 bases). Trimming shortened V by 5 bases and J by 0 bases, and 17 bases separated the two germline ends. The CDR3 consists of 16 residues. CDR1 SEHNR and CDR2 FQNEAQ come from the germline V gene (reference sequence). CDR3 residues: CASSPPSSESSYEQYF. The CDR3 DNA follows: TGTGCCAGCAGCCCACCTTCTAGCGAGAGCTCCTACGAGCAGTACTTC.

The CDR3, as DNA: TGCAGTGCTCGGGACCAACTTCACCCCCTCACCGGGGAGCTGTTTTTT. This codes for CSARDQLHPLTGELFF. This chain connects TRBV20-1 to TRBJ2-2, with D perhaps given as TRBD1 or TRBD2 (5 bases each). The V end lost 5 bases, the J end lost 4 bases, and 20 bases lay between the germline ends. The germline CDR1 and CDR2 sequences are DFQATT and SNEGSKA (reference sequence). The CDR3 contains 16 residues.

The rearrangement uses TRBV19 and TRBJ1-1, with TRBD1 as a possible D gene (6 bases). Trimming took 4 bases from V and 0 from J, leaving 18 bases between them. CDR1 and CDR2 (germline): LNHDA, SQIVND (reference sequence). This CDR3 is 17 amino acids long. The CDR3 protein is CASSRNNRAMVNTEAFF. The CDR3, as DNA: TGTGCCAGTAGTAGGAATAACAGGGCGATGGTGAACACTGAAGCTTTCTTT.